This T cell receptor beta chain is drawn from a study of control samples from healthy donors and cancer patients. TCRdb's copy holds only in-frame clones and misses some; the assay was immunoSEQ multiplex PCR. The data contain about 180,000 clones, around 89% of them singletons. The sequence came from a woman aged 50 to 60 in good health. Sequenced material: blood.

The CDR3 nucleotides are TGTGCCAGCAGTTACTCTTCGGCAGCTTATGGCTACACCTTC. As protein: CASSYSSAAYGYTF. J is TRBJ1-2 and V is TRBV6-5; D uncertain. Germline assignment: CDR1 MNHEY and CDR2 SVGAGI. CDR3 length: 14 residues. Trimming stripped 0 bases from V and 5 bases from J, with 10 bases between.